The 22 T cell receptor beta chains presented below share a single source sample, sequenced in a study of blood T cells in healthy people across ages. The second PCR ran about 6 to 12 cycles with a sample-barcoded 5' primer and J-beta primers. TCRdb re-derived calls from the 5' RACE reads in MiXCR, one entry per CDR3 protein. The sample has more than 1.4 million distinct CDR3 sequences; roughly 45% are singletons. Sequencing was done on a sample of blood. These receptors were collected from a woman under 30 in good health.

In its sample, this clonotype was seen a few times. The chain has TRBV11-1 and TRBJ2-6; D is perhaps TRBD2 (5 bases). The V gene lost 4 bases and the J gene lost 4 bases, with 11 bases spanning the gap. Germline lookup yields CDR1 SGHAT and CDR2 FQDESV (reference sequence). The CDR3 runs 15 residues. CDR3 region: CASSSPGLGANVLTF. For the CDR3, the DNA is TGTGCCAGCAGCTCTCCCGGACTGGGGGCCAACGTCCTGACTTTC.

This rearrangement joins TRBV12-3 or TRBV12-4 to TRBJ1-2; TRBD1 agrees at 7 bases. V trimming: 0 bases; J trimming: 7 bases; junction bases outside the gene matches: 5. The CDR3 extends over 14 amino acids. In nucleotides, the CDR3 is TGTGCCAGCAGTTTAGCAGGGGGCGCGAGTGGCTACACCTTC. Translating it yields CASSLAGGASGYTF.

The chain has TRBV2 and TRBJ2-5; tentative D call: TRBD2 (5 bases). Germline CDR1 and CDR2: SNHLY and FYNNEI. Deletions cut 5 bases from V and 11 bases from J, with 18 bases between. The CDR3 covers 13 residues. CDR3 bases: TGTGCCAGCAGTCGGGCCAGCGTGGGAGAGCAGTACTTC. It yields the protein CASSRASVGEQYF.

CDR3 residues: CASRPQGMNTEAFF. For the CDR3, the DNA is TGTGCCAGCAGACCCCAGGGGATGAACACTGAAGCTTTCTTT. This chain joins TRBV2 and TRBJ1-1; D is perhaps TRBD1 (6 bases). The CDR3 has 14 residues. Germline V CDR1 and CDR2: SNHLY, FYNNEI. The ends were cut back, 6 bases at V and 0 bases at J, with 11 bases in the middle.

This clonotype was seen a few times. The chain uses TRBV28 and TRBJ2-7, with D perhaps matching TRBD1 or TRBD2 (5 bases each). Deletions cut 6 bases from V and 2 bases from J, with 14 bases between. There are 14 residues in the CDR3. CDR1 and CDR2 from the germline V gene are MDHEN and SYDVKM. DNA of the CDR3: TGTGCCAGCAGGGGGCCGGGGCTTCCCTACGAGCAGTACTTC. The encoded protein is CASRGPGLPYEQYF.

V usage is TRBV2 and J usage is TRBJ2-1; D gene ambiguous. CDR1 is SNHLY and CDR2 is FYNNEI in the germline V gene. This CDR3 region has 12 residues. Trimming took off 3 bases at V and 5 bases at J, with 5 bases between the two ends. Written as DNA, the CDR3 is TGTGCCAGCAGTGAGGACCACAATGAGCAGTTCTTC. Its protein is CASSEDHNEQFF.

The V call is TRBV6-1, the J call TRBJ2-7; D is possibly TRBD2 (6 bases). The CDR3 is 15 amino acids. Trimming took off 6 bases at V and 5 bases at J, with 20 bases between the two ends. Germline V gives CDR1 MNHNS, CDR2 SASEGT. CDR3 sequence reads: CASSPGTAGTDEQYF. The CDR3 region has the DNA TGTGCCAGCAGCCCTGGGACTGCCGGTACCGACGAGCAGTACTTC.

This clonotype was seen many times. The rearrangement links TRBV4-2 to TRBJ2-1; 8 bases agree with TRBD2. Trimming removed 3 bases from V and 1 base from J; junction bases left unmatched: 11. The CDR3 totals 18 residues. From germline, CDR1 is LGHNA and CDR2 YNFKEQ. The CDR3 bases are TGTGCCAGCAGCCACCTCCTCCGGGGGGGCCTTTCCTACAATGAGCAGTTCTTC. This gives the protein CASSHLLRGGLSYNEQFF.

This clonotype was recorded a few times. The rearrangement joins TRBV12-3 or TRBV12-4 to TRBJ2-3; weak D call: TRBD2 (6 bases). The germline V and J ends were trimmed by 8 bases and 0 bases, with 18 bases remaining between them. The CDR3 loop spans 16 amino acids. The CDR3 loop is CASSQRVSTSTDTQYF. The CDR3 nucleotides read TGTGCCAGCTCCCAGCGGGTATCAACTAGCACAGATACGCAGTATTTT.

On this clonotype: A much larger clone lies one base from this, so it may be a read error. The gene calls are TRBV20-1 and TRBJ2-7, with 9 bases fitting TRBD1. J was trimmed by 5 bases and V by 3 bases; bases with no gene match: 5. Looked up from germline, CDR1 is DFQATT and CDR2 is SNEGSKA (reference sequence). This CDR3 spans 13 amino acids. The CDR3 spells CSARSDRGHEQYF. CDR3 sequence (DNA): TGCAGTGCTAGGTCGGACAGGGGCCACGAGCAGTACTTC.

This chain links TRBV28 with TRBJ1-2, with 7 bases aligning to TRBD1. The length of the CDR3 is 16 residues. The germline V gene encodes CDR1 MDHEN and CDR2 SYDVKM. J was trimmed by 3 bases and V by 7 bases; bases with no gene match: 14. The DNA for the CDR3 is TGTGCCAGCACCCAAGCCTCGAGACAGGGTGACTATGGCTACACCTTC. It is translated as CASTQASRQGDYGYTF.

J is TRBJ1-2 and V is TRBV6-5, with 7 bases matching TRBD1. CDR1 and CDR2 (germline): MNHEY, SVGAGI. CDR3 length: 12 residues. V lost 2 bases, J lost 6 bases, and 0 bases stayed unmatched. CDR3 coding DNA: TGTGCCAGCAGTTACGGGACAGATGGCTACACCTTC. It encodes CASSYGTDGYTF.

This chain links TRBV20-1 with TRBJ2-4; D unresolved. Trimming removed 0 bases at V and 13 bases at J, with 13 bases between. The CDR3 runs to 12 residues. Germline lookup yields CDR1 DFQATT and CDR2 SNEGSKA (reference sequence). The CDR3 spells CSARDNGDEQYF. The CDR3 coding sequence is TGCAGTGCTAGAGATAACGGCGATGAGCAGTACTTC.

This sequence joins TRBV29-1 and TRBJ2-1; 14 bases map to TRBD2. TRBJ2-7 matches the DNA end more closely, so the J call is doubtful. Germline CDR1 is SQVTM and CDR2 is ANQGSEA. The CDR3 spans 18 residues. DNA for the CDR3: TGCAGCGTTCGGGGACGGACTAGCGGGGGGAGCAACTACAATGAGCAGTACTTC. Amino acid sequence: CSVRGRTSGGSNYNEQYF.

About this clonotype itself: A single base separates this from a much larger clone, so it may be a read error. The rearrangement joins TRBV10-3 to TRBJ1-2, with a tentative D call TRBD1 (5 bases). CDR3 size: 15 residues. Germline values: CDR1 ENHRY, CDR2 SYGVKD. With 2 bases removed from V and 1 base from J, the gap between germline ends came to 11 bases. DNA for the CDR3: TGTGCCATCAGTGAGAACGGGGGGTTTAACTATGGCTACACCTTC. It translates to CAISENGGFNYGYTF.

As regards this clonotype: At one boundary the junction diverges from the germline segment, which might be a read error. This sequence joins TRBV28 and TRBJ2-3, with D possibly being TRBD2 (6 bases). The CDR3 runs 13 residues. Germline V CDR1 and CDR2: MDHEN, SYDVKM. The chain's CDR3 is CTSSLRAGNTQYF. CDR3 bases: TGTACCAGCAGTTTAAGAGCGGGCAATACGCAGTATTTT.

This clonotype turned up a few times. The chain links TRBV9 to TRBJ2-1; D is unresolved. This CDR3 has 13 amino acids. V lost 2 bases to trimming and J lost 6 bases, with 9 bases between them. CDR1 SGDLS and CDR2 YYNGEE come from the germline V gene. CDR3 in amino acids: CASSVEVINEQFF. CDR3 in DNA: TGTGCCAGCAGCGTCGAGGTAATCAATGAGCAGTTCTTC.

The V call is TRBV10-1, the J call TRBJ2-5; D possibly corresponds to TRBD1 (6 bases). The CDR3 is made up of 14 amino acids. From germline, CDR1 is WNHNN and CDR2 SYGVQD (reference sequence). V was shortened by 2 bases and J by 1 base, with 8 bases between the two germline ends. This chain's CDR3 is CASSEEGVQETQYF. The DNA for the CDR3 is TGCGCCAGCAGTGAGGAGGGGGTCCAAGAGACCCAGTACTTC.

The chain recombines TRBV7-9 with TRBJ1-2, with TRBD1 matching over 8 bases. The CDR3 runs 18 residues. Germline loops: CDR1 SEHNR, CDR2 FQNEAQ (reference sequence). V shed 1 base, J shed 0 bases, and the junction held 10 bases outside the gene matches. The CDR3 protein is CASSLGIGRGPANYGYTF. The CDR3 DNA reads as TGTGCCAGCAGCTTAGGGATCGGCAGGGGGCCCGCTAACTATGGCTACACCTTC.

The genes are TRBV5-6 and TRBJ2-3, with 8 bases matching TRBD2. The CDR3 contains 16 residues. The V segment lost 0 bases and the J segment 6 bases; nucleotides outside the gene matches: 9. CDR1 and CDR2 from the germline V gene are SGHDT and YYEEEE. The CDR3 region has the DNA TGTGCCAGCAGCTTGGCCATGGCTGGCGGGAGGGATACGCAGTATTTT. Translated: CASSLAMAGGRDTQYF.

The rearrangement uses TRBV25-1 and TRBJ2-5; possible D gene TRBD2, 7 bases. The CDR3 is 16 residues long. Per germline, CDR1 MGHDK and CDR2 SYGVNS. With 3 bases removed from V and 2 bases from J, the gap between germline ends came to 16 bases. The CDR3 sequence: CASSDHEGGLQETQYF. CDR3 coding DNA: TGTGCCAGCAGTGACCATGAGGGGGGGCTACAAGAGACCCAGTACTTC. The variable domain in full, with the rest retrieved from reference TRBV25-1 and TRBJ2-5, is EADIYQTPRYLVIGTGKKITLECSQTMGHDKMYWYQQDPGMELHLIHYSYGVNSTEKGDLSSESTVSRIRTEHFPLTLESARPSHTSQYLCASSDHEGGLQETQYFGPGTRLLVL.

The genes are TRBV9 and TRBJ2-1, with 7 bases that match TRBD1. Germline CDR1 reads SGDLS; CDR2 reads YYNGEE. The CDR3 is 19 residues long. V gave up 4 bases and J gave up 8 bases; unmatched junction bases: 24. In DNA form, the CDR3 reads TGTGCCAGCAGCCTCAGGGGGAACCCCACCACCGTTAACTCCTATGAGCAGTTCTTC. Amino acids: CASSLRGNPTTVNSYEQFF.